Each of the 6 T cell receptor beta chains below was sequenced from the same sample in a study of tumor T cells in aggressive B-cell lymphoma. Method: immunoSEQ multiplex PCR; TCRdb's copy keeps in-frame clones and lacks some. The sample includes over 450 clones, over 80% of them seen just once. Sequenced sample: tumor tissue. These receptors came from an adult with diffuse large B cell lymphoma.

The chain recombines TRBV30 with TRBJ2-3, with 9 positions matching TRBD2. Germline V gives CDR1 GTSNPN, CDR2 SVGIG (reference sequence). V trimming: 3 bases; J trimming: 2 bases; junction bases outside the gene matches: 6. This CDR3 is built from 15 residues. CDR3 nucleotides: TGTGCCTGGAGCCCAGGACTAGCGCACACAGATACGCAGTATTTT. It specifies CAWSPGLAHTDTQYF.

The chain has TRBV10-3 and TRBJ2-2; 7 nucleotides line up with TRBD2. V gave up 6 bases and J gave up 2 bases; unmatched junction bases: 6. The CDR3 covers 15 residues. Germline-derived CDR1 and CDR2 are ENHRY and SYGVKD. The CDR3 nucleotides read TGTGCCATCAGCCCGGGACTACTTAACACCGGGGAGCTGTTTTTT. This gives the protein CAISPGLLNTGELFF.

The V call is TRBV6-1, the J call TRBJ2-3; possibly TRBD2 for D (5 bases). This CDR3 comprises 14 residues. Trimming removed 1 base from V and 5 bases from J, with 10 bases in between. Germline loops: CDR1 MNHNS, CDR2 SASEGT. The CDR3 here is CASSEGWTGDTQYF. The CDR3 DNA reads as TGTGCCAGCAGTGAAGGTTGGACTGGAGATACGCAGTATTTT.

The rearrangement joins TRBV29-1 to TRBJ1-2, with 9 bases aligning to TRBD1. The CDR3 loop spans 12 amino acids. Germline loops: CDR1 SQVTM, CDR2 ANQGSEA. V was pared by 4 bases and J by 8 bases, with 5 bases of the junction left unmatched. The CDR3 spells CSVVGTGMGYTF. CDR3 in DNA: TGCAGCGTTGTGGGGACAGGGATGGGCTACACCTTC.

CDR3 region: CASSLADRQETQYF. For the CDR3, the DNA is TGTGCCAGCAGCTTAGCTGACAGGCAAGAGACCCAGTACTTC. The chain couples TRBV7-2 to TRBJ2-5; possible D gene TRBD1, 6 bases. CDR3 length equals 14 residues. In germline, CDR1 is SGHTA, CDR2 FQGNSA. V was cut by 0 bases and J by 2 bases, with 7 bases left in between.

The V and J genes are TRBV13 and TRBJ2-1, with 9 bases matching TRBD2. Germline V gene lookup returns CDR1 PRHDT and CDR2 FYEKMQ (reference sequence). The CDR3 length is 16 residues. V lost 3 bases to trimming and J lost 9 bases; unmatched junction nucleotides: 12. The DNA for the CDR3 is TGTGCCAGCAGCTTCCAAGCCGGGACTAGCCCCGCTGAGCAGTTCTTC. Amino acids: CASSFQAGTSPAEQFF.